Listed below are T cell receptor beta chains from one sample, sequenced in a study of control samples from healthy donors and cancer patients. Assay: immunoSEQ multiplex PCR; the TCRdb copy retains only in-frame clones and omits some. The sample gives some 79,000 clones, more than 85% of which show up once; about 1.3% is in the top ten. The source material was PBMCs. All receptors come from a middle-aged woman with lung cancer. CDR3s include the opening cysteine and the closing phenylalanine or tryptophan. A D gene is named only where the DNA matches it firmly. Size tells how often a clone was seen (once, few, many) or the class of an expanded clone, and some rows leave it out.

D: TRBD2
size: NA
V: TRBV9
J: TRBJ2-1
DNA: TGTGCCAGCAGCGTAGATCAGCGGGGTACGTACAATGAGCAGTTCTTC
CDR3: CASSVDQRGTYNEQFF

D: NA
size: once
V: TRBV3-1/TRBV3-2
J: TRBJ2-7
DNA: TGTGCCAGCAGCCAAGACTCTCGGGGTCCCTACGAGCAGTACTTC
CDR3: CASSQDSRGPYEQYF

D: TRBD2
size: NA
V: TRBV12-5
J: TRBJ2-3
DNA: TGTGCTAGTGGTTTGCCCTTAGCGGGGGGACCCACAGATACGCAGTATTTT
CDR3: CASGLPLAGGPTDTQYF

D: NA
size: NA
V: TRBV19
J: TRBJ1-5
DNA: TGTGCCAGTAGTATAGTCCCGGACAGCGTTAGGCATCAGCCCCAGCATTTT
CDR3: CASSIVPDSVRHQPQHF

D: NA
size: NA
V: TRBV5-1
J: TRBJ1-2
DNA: TGCGCCAGCAATGGGGGGGACTTTGGCTACACCTTC
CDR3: CASNGGDFGYTF

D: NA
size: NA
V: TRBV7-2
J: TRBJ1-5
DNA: TGTGCCAGCAGCTTAGCCCGGGACCCTAATCAGCCCCAGCATTTT
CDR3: CASSLARDPNQPQHF

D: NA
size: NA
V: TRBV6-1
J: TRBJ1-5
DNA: TGTGCCAGCAGTGAAAACAGGTTTAATAGCAATCAGCCCCAGCATTTT
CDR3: CASSENRFNSNQPQHF

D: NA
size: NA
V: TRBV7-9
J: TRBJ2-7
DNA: TGTGCCAGCAGCTTAGCGCAGGTGGGCGAGCAGTACTTC
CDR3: CASSLAQVGEQYF

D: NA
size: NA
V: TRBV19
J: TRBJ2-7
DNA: TGTGCCAGTAGTATTCTAGCTGGACCCTACGAGCAGTACTTC
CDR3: CASSILAGPYEQYF

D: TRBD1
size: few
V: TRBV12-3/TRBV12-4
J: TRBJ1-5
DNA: TGTGCCAGCAGCTGGGACAGGGGTCAGCCCCAGCATTTT
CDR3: CASSWDRGQPQHF

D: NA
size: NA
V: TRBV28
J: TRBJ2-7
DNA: TGTGCCAGCAGTTTGGCGGCGCAAGGTCCCTACGAGCAGTACTTC
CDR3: CASSLAAQGPYEQYF

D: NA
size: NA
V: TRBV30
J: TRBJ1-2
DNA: TGTGCCTGGACGGATGGCTACACCTTC
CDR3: CAWTDGYTF

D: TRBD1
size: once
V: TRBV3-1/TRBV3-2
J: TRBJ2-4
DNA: TGTGCCAGCAGCTCCCGGGACAGGGTAGCATCACCCAAAAACATTCAGTACTTC
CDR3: CASSSRDRVASPKNIQYF

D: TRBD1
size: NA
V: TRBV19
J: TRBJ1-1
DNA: TGTGCCAGTAGTTCCCAGGGGGGACTTGTCGTCACTGAAGCTTTCTTT
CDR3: CASSSQGGLVVTEAFF

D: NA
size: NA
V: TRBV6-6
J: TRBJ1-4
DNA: TGTGCCAGCAGTTTCCCTCCGGTTGCAACTAATGAAAAACTGTTTTTT
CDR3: CASSFPPVATNEKLFF

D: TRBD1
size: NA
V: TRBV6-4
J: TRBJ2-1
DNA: TGTGCCAGCAGTGCCACGGGACAGCCGGGAAATGAGCAGTTCTTC
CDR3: CASSATGQPGNEQFF